These T cell receptor beta chains were read from a single sample in a study of T cell responses to AZD1222 COVID-19 vaccine. Repertoires were generated with immunoSEQ multiplex PCR, while TCRdb's copy carries only in-frame clones and drops some. The sample records roughly 120,000 clones, roughly nine tenths being singletons. This sample comprised peripheral blood, obtained on day 0 of AZD1222 vaccination. These receptor sequences come from an adult in good health. Both conserved end residues are part of each CDR3. Each record gives: D gene, V gene, clone size, CDR3 length, J gene, CDR3 protein, CDR3 DNA. D genes are given only for firm matches. Size tells how often a clone was seen (once, few, many) or the class of an expanded clone, and some rows leave it out.

>.|TRBV6-5|.|14|TRBJ1-4
CASSNVGSNEKLFF
TGTGCCAGCTCGAATGTCGGATCTAATGAAAAACTGTTTTTT
>.|TRBV6-5|.|15|TRBJ1-1
CASKRSGVMDTEAFF
TGTGCCAGCAAGAGGTCAGGGGTCATGGACACTGAAGCTTTCTTT
>TRBD1|TRBV4-1|.|16|TRBJ1-2
CASSLPARGASYGYTF
TGCGCCAGCAGCCTCCCGGCCAGGGGGGCGAGCTATGGCTACACCTTC
>.|TRBV7-9|.|14|TRBJ1-2
CASSGTGFDYGYTF
TGTGCCAGCAGCGGCACAGGGTTTGACTATGGCTACACCTTC
>.|TRBV5-6|.|12|TRBJ2-7
CASRLGGYEQYF
TGTGCCAGCAGACTCGGAGGCTACGAGCAGTACTTC
>.|TRBV4-3|.|15|TRBJ1-5
CASSQDTWGDQPQHF
TGCGCCAGCAGCCAAGATACGTGGGGGGATCAGCCCCAGCATTTT
>.|TRBV28|.|15|TRBJ1-4
CASSLYAETNEKLFF
TGTGCCAGCAGTTTATATGCAGAAACTAATGAAAAACTGTTTTTT
>.|TRBV20-1|once|11|TRBJ2-3
CSARPGGTQYF
TGCAGTGCTAGACCCGGGGGTACGCAGTATTTT
>TRBD1|TRBV5-1|.|14|TRBJ1-2
CASSLGTGGYGYTF
TGCGCCAGCAGCTTGGGGACAGGGGGCTATGGCTACACCTTC
>.|TRBV5-1|.|14|TRBJ2-7
CASSPSVSSYEQYF
TGCGCCAGCAGTCCTAGCGTGAGCTCCTACGAGCAGTACTTC
>TRBD1|TRBV29-1|.|13|TRBJ2-7
CSVRTGEAYEQYF
TGCAGCGTCCGGACAGGGGAGGCCTACGAGCAGTACTTC
>.|TRBV5-1|.|15|TRBJ2-5
CASSKNRRLEETQYF
TGCGCCAGCAGCAAGAACAGGAGGCTCGAGGAGACCCAGTACTTC
>.|TRBV10-2|few|18|TRBJ2-7
CASSGEGVASLFSYEQYF
TGCGCCAGCAGTGGAGAGGGGGTAGCTAGCCTTTTTTCCTACGAGCAGTACTTC
>.|TRBV18|.|14|TRBJ1-1
CASSSGVLNTEAFF
TGTGCCAGCTCAAGCGGAGTATTAAACACTGAAGCTTTCTTT
>.|TRBV6-5|.|13|TRBJ1-1
CASRTGGWAEAFF
TGTGCCAGCAGAACAGGTGGTTGGGCTGAAGCTTTCTTT
>TRBD1|TRBV9|.|15|TRBJ1-4
CASSVAGGDREKLFF
TGTGCCAGCAGCGTAGCAGGGGGCGATCGGGAAAAACTGTTTTTT
>TRBD1|TRBV27|.|15|TRBJ1-1
CASSLRTGSDTEAFF
TGTGCCAGCAGTCTACGGACAGGGAGTGACACTGAAGCTTTCTTT
>TRBD1|TRBV18|once|14|TRBJ1-2
CASSSEQGNYGYTF
TGTGCCAGCTCGTCGGAACAGGGGAACTATGGCTACACCTTC
>.|TRBV15|few|15|TRBJ2-3
CATSPGQGNTDTQYF
TGTGCCACCAGCCCAGGGCAGGGAAACACAGATACGCAGTATTTT
>.|TRBV30|.|13|TRBJ2-3
CAWSPSVAKTQYF
TGTGCCTGGAGTCCCTCGGTAGCGAAAACGCAGTATTTT
>TRBD1|TRBV19|.|16|TRBJ1-5
CASRPYGQGKGQPQHF
TGTGCCAGTAGGCCTTATGGACAGGGGAAAGGGCAGCCCCAGCATTTT
>.|TRBV19|once|14|TRBJ2-1
CASSIGESYNEQFF
TGTGCCAGTAGTATTGGGGAATCCTACAATGAGCAGTTCTTC
>TRBD1|TRBV3-1/TRBV3-2|.|15|TRBJ2-5
CASSHGTGFTETQYF
TGTGCCAGCAGCCACGGGACAGGGTTTACGGAGACCCAGTACTTC
>.|TRBV2|.|16|TRBJ1-2
CASVALVRLWSYGYTF
TGTGCCAGCGTGGCATTAGTTCGACTATGGAGCTATGGCTACACCTTC
>.|TRBV6-1|.|15|TRBJ2-7
CASSEFGKSAYEQYF
TGTGCCAGCAGTGAATTCGGGAAAAGCGCTTACGAGCAGTACTTC
>.|TRBV6-4|.|14|TRBJ2-5
CATYSGKPQETQYF
TGTGCCACCTATAGCGGCAAACCACAAGAGACCCAGTACTTC
>.|TRBV6-5|.|14|TRBJ1-1
CASTGGVGNTEAFF
TGTGCCAGCACGGGGGGCGTGGGGAACACTGAAGCTTTCTTT
>.|TRBV7-9|few|15|TRBJ1-1
CASSFPGGGDTEAFF
TGTGCCAGCAGCTTCCCAGGTGGAGGGGACACTGAAGCTTTCTTT
>.|TRBV29-1|.|14|TRBJ1-5
CSVTTGSLDQPQHF
TGCAGCGTTACCACCGGGTCCTTAGATCAGCCCCAGCATTTT
>.|TRBV7-9|.|11|TRBJ1-2
CASSLVESYTF
TGTGCCAGCAGCTTAGTTGAGTCATACACCTTC
>.|TRBV5-1|.|13|TRBJ2-1
CASSLANSGEQFF
TGCGCCAGCAGCTTGGCCAACAGCGGTGAGCAGTTCTTC
>.|TRBV5-1|.|13|TRBJ1-6
CASSAGLNSPLHF
TGCGCCAGCAGCGCCGGACTGAATTCACCCCTCCACTTT
>TRBD1|TRBV7-6|once|15|TRBJ2-7
CASSLKGGGSYEQYF
TGTGCCAGCAGCTTAAAAGGGGGCGGGTCCTACGAGCAGTACTTC
>TRBD1|TRBV9|once|16|TRBJ2-2
CASSVLADRAAGELFF
TGTGCCAGCAGCGTTTTGGCGGACAGGGCGGCCGGGGAGCTGTTTTTT
>.|TRBV2|.|14|TRBJ2-7
CASSEGRIGYEQYF
TGTGCCAGCAGTGAAGGGCGGATTGGCTACGAGCAGTACTTC
>TRBD1|TRBV27|.|15|TRBJ2-3
CASSPTGRSTDTQYF
TGTGCCAGCAGTCCGACAGGGCGAAGCACAGATACGCAGTATTTT
>.|TRBV11-2|.|16|TRBJ2-5
CASSLDLLEIQETQYF
TGTGCCAGCAGCTTAGACTTGTTAGAAATACAAGAGACCCAGTACTTC
>.|TRBV6-5|.|11|TRBJ1-1
CASRATGGAFF
TGTGCCAGCAGAGCTACAGGCGGAGCTTTCTTT
>.|TRBV2|.|14|TRBJ2-1
CASISPKAGREQFF
TGTGCCAGCATCAGCCCAAAGGCGGGGAGGGAGCAGTTCTTC
>.|TRBV5-5|.|12|TRBJ2-7
CASSFWETEQYF
TGTGCCAGCAGCTTTTGGGAGACCGAGCAGTACTTC
>.|TRBV5-4|few|14|TRBJ2-1
CASSSGLDYNEQFF
TGTGCCAGCAGCTCCGGACTGGATTACAATGAGCAGTTCTTC
>.|TRBV7-9|.|16|TRBJ1-5
CASSLSGYPSNQPQHF
TGTGCCAGCAGCTTATCAGGGTACCCGAGCAATCAGCCCCAGCATTTT
>.|TRBV9|.|17|TRBJ2-3
CASSALGFVTSTDTQYF
TGTGCCAGCAGCGCTCTTGGATTTGTTACGAGCACAGATACGCAGTATTTT
>TRBD2|TRBV11-2|.|15|TRBJ2-3
CASNRASGGIDTQYF
TGTGCCAGCAATCGGGCTAGCGGGGGAATAGATACGCAGTATTTT
>.|TRBV3-1/TRBV3-2|.|14|TRBJ1-3
CASSPAVIQNTIYF
TGTGCCAGCAGCCCAGCTGTGATACAAAACACCATATATTTT
>.|TRBV4-1|.|16|TRBJ2-1
CASSQEGLATYNEQFF
TGCGCCAGCAGCCAAGAGGGCCTAGCGACCTACAATGAGCAGTTCTTC
>TRBD1|TRBV6-5|.|15|TRBJ1-2
CASSYSRDRGYGYTF
TGTGCCAGCAGTTACTCGAGGGACAGGGGATATGGCTACACCTTC
>TRBD1|TRBV27|.|15|TRBJ1-6
CASSSGDRDNSPLHF
TGTGCCAGCAGTTCAGGGGACAGGGATAATTCACCCCTCCACTTT